This passage covers 25 T cell receptor beta chains from one sample sequenced in a study of graft-versus-host responses after intestinal transplantation. Sequencing used immunoSEQ multiplex PCR; TCRdb keeps in-frame clones, though not all of them. Altogether about 50,000 clones are present, approximately 91% being singletons, with the ten largest covering less than 2.5%. Antigens of these TCRs are unknown. Sequencing used unstimulated CD4+ T cells sorted from spleen or lymph node cells, obtained before transplant. All receptors derive from a human donor who was the organ donor for an intestinal transplant.

As DNA, the CDR3 is TGTGCCAGTAAAATGGCGGGAGCGGAAGATACGCAGTATTTT. Translated: CASKMAGAEDTQYF. This rearrangement joins TRBV19 to TRBJ2-3; 7 bases fit TRBD2. The CDR3 contains 14 residues. J gave up 5 bases and V 7 bases, and 9 bases lay outside the gene matches. In germline, CDR1 is LNHDA, CDR2 SQIVND (reference sequence).

This clone was counted once. The CDR3 DNA follows: TGTGCCAGCAGTTTTAGCGGGAGGGCCTACGAGCAGTACTTC. Translation: CASSFSGRAYEQYF. The gene calls are TRBV28 and TRBJ2-7, with 11 nucleotides matching TRBD2. J gave up 2 bases and V 3 bases, and 0 bases lay outside the gene matches. The CDR3 totals 14 residues. Per germline, CDR1 MDHEN and CDR2 SYDVKM.

The chain recombines TRBV4-3 with TRBJ2-3; unclear D gene. Germline V gives CDR1 LGHNA, CDR2 YSLEER. The ends were cut back, 0 bases at V and 6 bases at J, with 1 base in the middle. This CDR3 has 11 residues. In nucleotides, the CDR3 is TGCGCCAGCAGCCAAGAGGATACGCAGTATTTT. As protein: CASSQEDTQYF.

The chain uses TRBV5-1 and TRBJ2-1, with D tentatively TRBD1 (6 bases). The CDR3 has 14 amino acids. V was clipped by 2 bases and J by 5 bases, with 11 bases between them. Germline V CDR1 and CDR2: SGHRS, YFSETQ. As DNA, the CDR3 is TGCGCCAGCAGCTTAGGGGGACAAAACAATGAGCAGTTCTTC. Amino acids: CASSLGGQNNEQFF. The whole variable domain, filled in from reference TRBV5-1 and TRBJ2-1, reads KAGVTQTPRYLIKTRGQQVTLSCSPISGHRSVSWYQQTPGQGLQFLFEYFSETQRNKGNFPGRFSGRQFSNSRSEMNVSTLELGDSALYLCASSLGGQNNEQFFGPGTRLTVL.

The chain employs TRBV18 and TRBJ1-5; D uncertain. CDR1 and CDR2 (germline): KGHSH, LQKENI. Trimming cost V 4 bases and J 2 bases, with 6 bases left between them. This CDR3 is 13 amino acids long. The CDR3 DNA reads TGTGCCAGCTCACTCCAGGGCAATCAGCCCCAGCATTTT. Protein sequence: CASSLQGNQPQHF.

The chain recombines TRBV9 with TRBJ1-3; perhaps TRBD1 as D (6 bases). The CDR3 runs 16 residues. V dropped 4 bases and J dropped 0 bases, with 14 bases sitting between them. Germline V gives CDR1 SGDLS, CDR2 YYNGEE. The CDR3 nucleotides are TGTGCCAGCAGCCCAACAGGGACCTACTCTGGAAACACCATATATTTT. This sequence encodes CASSPTGTYSGNTIYF.

The chain is built from TRBV7-2 and TRBJ2-1; D uncertain. Deletions cut 5 bases from V and 7 bases from J, with 21 bases between. There are 16 residues in the CDR3. Germline V lookup: CDR1 SGHTA, CDR2 FQGNSA. The CDR3 sequence: CASSQSELVDYNEQFF. CDR3 sequence (DNA): TGTGCCAGCAGCCAGTCGGAATTAGTGGATTATAATGAGCAGTTCTTC. The full variable domain, rest sourced from reference TRBV7-2 and TRBJ2-1, is GAGVSQSPSNKVTEKGKDVELRCDPISGHTALYWYRQSLGQGLEFLIYFQGNSAPDKSGLPSDRFSAERTGGSVSTLTIQRTQQEDSAVYLCASSQSELVDYNEQFFGPGTRLTVL.

The rearrangement uses TRBV18 and TRBJ2-2; D assignment may be TRBD1 or TRBD2 (5 bases each). Germline-derived CDR1 and CDR2 are KGHSH and LQKENI. This CDR3 has 14 residues. Trimming pared 2 bases from V and 7 bases from J, leaving 11 bases between. The CDR3 loop is CASSPSGRVGELFF. The CDR3 coding sequence is TGTGCCAGCTCACCATCGGGACGGGTCGGGGAGCTGTTTTTT. Drawing the rest from reference TRBV18 and TRBJ2-2, the complete variable domain is NAGVMQNPRHLVRRRGQEARLRCSPMKGHSHVYWYRQLPEEGLKFMVYLQKENIIDESGMPKERFSAEFPKEGPSILRIQQVVRGDSAAYFCASSPSGRVGELFFGEGSRLTVL.

This sequence joins TRBV5-6 and TRBJ2-5; D is unclear. The ends were cut back, 0 bases at V and 4 bases at J, with 4 bases in the middle. The CDR3 has 12 amino acids. The germline gives CDR1 SGHDT, CDR2 YYEEEE. In DNA, the CDR3 is TGTGCCAGCAGCTTGGCGGGAGAGACCCAGTACTTC. Protein product: CASSLAGETQYF.

The CDR3 sequence: CASRSLAGGIDEQFF. CDR3 sequence (DNA): TGTGCCAGCAGGTCACTAGCGGGAGGTATAGATGAGCAGTTCTTC. This chain links TRBV27 with TRBJ2-1; 12 nucleotides match TRBD2. Germline loops: CDR1 MNHEY, CDR2 SMNVEV (reference sequence). There are 15 residues in the CDR3. V dropped 6 bases and J dropped 8; count of bases not matched to a gene: 8.

The chain joins TRBV4-2 to TRBJ2-1; D remains ambiguous. Trimming took off 1 base at V and 1 base at J, with 8 bases between the two ends. Germline CDR1 is LGHNA and CDR2 is YNFKEQ. The CDR3 is 15 amino acids. The CDR3: CASSQVIGSYNEQFF. The CDR3 DNA sequence: TGTGCCAGCAGCCAAGTAATAGGTTCCTACAATGAGCAGTTCTTC.

The chain is built from TRBV28 and TRBJ2-7; D remains ambiguous. The V gene's germline CDR1 is MDHEN and CDR2 SYDVKM. The germline V and J ends were trimmed by 4 bases and 5 bases, with 9 bases remaining between them. The CDR3 spans 12 residues. CDR3 nucleotide sequence: TGTGCCAGCAGTTCCCGACACAACGAGCAGTACTTC. As protein: CASSSRHNEQYF.

The chain combines TRBV7-2 with TRBJ2-3; 9 bases fit TRBD2. V lost 1 base and J lost 4; bases outside the gene matches: 0. The CDR3 has 14 amino acids. CDR1 is SGHTA and CDR2 is FQGNSA in the germline V gene. The CDR3 reads CASSLGTSADTQYF. As DNA, the CDR3 is TGTGCCAGCAGCTTAGGGACTAGCGCAGATACGCAGTATTTT.

V and J are TRBV4-3 and TRBJ2-7; D perhaps matches TRBD2 (6 bases). Trimming removed 0 bases from V and 0 bases from J, with 12 bases in between. This CDR3 spans 16 amino acids. Germline-derived CDR1 and CDR2 are LGHNA and YSLEER. The CDR3 nucleotides are TGCGCCAGCAGCCAAGACGGCCCGGAGGGCTCCTACGAGCAGTACTTC. Translated: CASSQDGPEGSYEQYF.

V is TRBV5-5 and J is TRBJ2-1; TRBD1 aligns across 11 bases. Germline trimming cut 3 bases from V and 7 bases from J; bases unmatched to any gene: 6. The CDR3 consists of 15 residues. The germline V gene has CDR1 SGHKS and CDR2 YYEKEE (reference sequence). CDR3 region: CASSYRDRGNNEQFF. The CDR3 nucleotides are TGTGCCAGCAGCTACCGGGACAGGGGGAATAATGAGCAGTTCTTC.

This chain connects TRBV7-2 to TRBJ1-3; D not certain. Per germline, CDR1 SGHTA and CDR2 FQGNSA. The length of the CDR3 is 15 residues. V was shortened by 4 bases and J by 5 bases, with 15 bases between the two germline ends. CDR3 nucleotides: TGTGCCAGCAGCTCTGAGGGTAGAGGGCGAAACACCATATATTTT. Protein product: CASSSEGRGRNTIYF.

The rearrangement joins TRBV5-1 to TRBJ1-2; TRBD1 matches 7 bases. V lost 5 bases to trimming and J lost 2 bases; unmatched junction nucleotides: 9. Germline V gene data show CDR1 as SGHRS and CDR2 as YFSETQ. The CDR3 contains 15 residues. This chain's CDR3 is CASSFVGTENYGYTF. Here the CDR3 DNA reads TGCGCCAGCAGTTTCGTCGGGACAGAGAACTATGGCTACACCTTC.

This clone was detected once. The J gene is TRBJ2-7, the V gene TRBV9, with D tentatively TRBD2 (5 bases). The CDR3 has 13 amino acids. CDR1 SGDLS and CDR2 YYNGEE come from the germline V gene. Trimming cost V 4 bases and J 6 bases, with 14 bases left between them. The CDR3 region is CASSPQPEGEQYF. CDR3 in DNA: TGTGCCAGCAGCCCACAACCAGAGGGCGAGCAGTACTTC.

The rearrangement joins TRBV28 to TRBJ1-2; D is possibly TRBD1 (5 bases). V lost 1 base and J lost 4, with 10 bases in between. This CDR3 is built from 14 residues. Germline CDR1 reads MDHEN; CDR2 reads SYDVKM. CDR3 nucleotide sequence: TGTGCCAGCAGTTTATCCCCAGGGATCTATGGCTACACCTTC. Protein product: CASSLSPGIYGYTF.

The chain employs TRBV4-1 and TRBJ2-3, with 9 bases identical to TRBD2. J lost 4 bases, V lost 0 bases, and 11 bases had no gene match. Germline V lookup: CDR1 MGHRA, CDR2 YSYEKL. The CDR3 sequence is 18 residues long. CDR3 residues: CASSQDWLAGIRPDTQYF. The CDR3 region has the DNA TGCGCCAGCAGCCAAGATTGGCTAGCGGGAATTCGTCCAGATACGCAGTATTTT.

The V call is TRBV2, the J call TRBJ2-7; TRBD2 might be the D (6 bases). CDR1 is SNHLY, CDR2 FYNNEI, per germline. V gave up 6 bases and J gave up 2 bases, with 14 bases separating them. The CDR3 spans 14 residues. CDR3 sequence reads: CASRTRLDPYEQYF. The DNA of the CDR3 is TGTGCCAGCAGAACTCGACTAGACCCCTACGAGCAGTACTTC. Full variable domain (rest looked up from reference TRBV2 and TRBJ2-7): EPEVTQTPSHQVTQMGQEVILRCVPISNHLYFYWYRQILGQKVEFLVSFYNNEISEKSEIFDDQFSVERPDGSNFTLKIRSTKLEDSAMYFCASRTRLDPYEQYFGPGTRLTVT.

This rearrangement joins TRBV29-1 to TRBJ1-1; unclear D gene. Trimming pared 3 bases from V and 6 bases from J, leaving 8 bases between. The CDR3 loop spans 11 amino acids. Germline-derived CDR1 and CDR2 are SQVTM and ANQGSEA. The CDR3 here is CSVDPLAEAFF. For the CDR3, the DNA is TGCAGCGTTGATCCCCTGGCTGAAGCTTTCTTT.

The chain couples TRBV7-6 to TRBJ2-1; TRBD1 matches 9 bases. CDR1 SGHVS and CDR2 FNYEAQ come from the germline V gene. Trimming took 3 bases from V and 3 from J; bases not matched to a gene: 0. This CDR3 spans 14 amino acids. The CDR3 nucleotides read TGTGCCAGCAGCTTGACAGGGGGCTACAATGAGCAGTTCTTC. The encoded protein is CASSLTGGYNEQFF.

V gene TRBV29-1 combines with J gene TRBJ1-1; TRBD1 matches at 9 bases. CDR3 length: 16 residues. The trim removed 1 base at V and 1 base at J, leaving 7 bases unmatched. From germline, CDR1 is SQVTM and CDR2 ANQGSEA. CDR3 in amino acids: CSVEGHRGPKNTEAFF. The CDR3 DNA reads TGCAGCGTTGAAGGTCACAGGGGGCCCAAGAACACTGAAGCTTTCTTT. Filled out from reference TRBV29-1 and TRBJ1-1, the complete variable domain reads SAVISQKPSRDICQRGTSLTIQCQVDSQVTMMFWYRQQPGQSLTLIATANQGSEATYESGFVIDKFPISRPNLTFSTLTVSNMSPEDSSIYLCSVEGHRGPKNTEAFFGQGTRLTVV.

The V and J genes are TRBV5-5 and TRBJ1-2; D might be TRBD1 (6 bases). The CDR3 has 14 amino acids. Deletions cut 4 bases from V and 4 bases from J, with 14 bases between. Germline V lookup: CDR1 SGHKS, CDR2 YYEKEE (reference sequence). CDR3 loop: CASSAPGQFYGYTF. The CDR3 DNA follows: TGTGCCAGCAGCGCCCCTGGACAGTTCTATGGCTACACCTTC.